The sequence of this TCR beta chain was determined in a study of blood T cell repertoires in COVID-19. At the level of the study: Samples came from the United States, Italy and Spain, spanning acute and convalescent COVID-19. T cells, B-cell-depleted T cells, or PBMCs provided the cDNA or gDNA that served as material.

Germline CDR1 is ENHRY and CDR2 is SYGVKD. The CDR3 has 14 residues. Concerning this clone itself: A junction boundary mismatches the germline segment, possibly from a read error.

Original analysis: Cell counts per sample came from amplifying reference gene primers. Sequencing was performed with immunoSEQ multiplex PCR; in TCRdb, only in-frame clones are kept and a portion is missing. The V and J calls and the clone size are those of that table, but D and trimming were determined from the DNA. Here the sample spans about 83,000 clones, about 82% being singletons. This receptor was obtained from an elderly woman with acute or convalescent COVID-19. The J gene is TRBJ2-1, the V gene TRBV10-3; TRBD2 matches at 11 bases. Material for sequencing was peripheral blood. CDR3 amino acids: CAISEASGGLHKIF. The CDR3 DNA is TGTGCCATCAGTGAGGCTAGCGGGGGGTTACATAAGATCTTC.